The next 25 T cell receptor beta chains were all read from a single sample in a study of cytomegalovirus exposure and HLA in healthy donors. Here immunoSEQ multiplex PCR was the method, and the copy in TCRdb shows in-frame clones only, minus some. The sample has around 150,000 clones, roughly 84% seen once. Material: PBMCs. These receptors were collected from a young man in good health and CMV-seropositive.

In nucleotides, the CDR3 is TGCGCCAGCAGCCAAGACGACAGGTGGGCCTATGGCTACACCTTC. This gives the protein CASSQDDRWAYGYTF. The chain recombines TRBV4-3 with TRBJ1-2; D possibly corresponds to TRBD1 (6 bases). Germline CDR1 and CDR2: LGHNA and YSLEER. The CDR3 sequence is 15 residues long. V gave up 0 bases and J gave up 4 bases, with 12 bases separating them.

This chain links TRBV7-2 with TRBJ2-7, with a tentative D call TRBD1 (6 bases). V dropped 3 bases and J dropped 3 bases, with 12 bases sitting between them. This CDR3 contains 14 residues. Germline V gene lookup returns CDR1 SGHTA and CDR2 FQGNSA. CDR3 protein: CASSFHRVSYEQYF. CDR3 bases: TGTGCCAGCAGCTTTCACAGGGTTAGCTACGAGCAGTACTTC.

This clone was seen a handful of times. The rearrangement links TRBV19 to TRBJ2-5, with 8 bases aligning to TRBD2. Germline loops: CDR1 LNHDA, CDR2 SQIVND (reference sequence). The CDR3 totals 14 residues. Trimming took 6 bases from V and 5 from J; bases not matched to a gene: 8. The CDR3 here is CASSLGLAAETQYF. CDR3 coding DNA: TGTGCCAGTAGCCTTGGACTAGCCGCCGAGACCCAGTACTTC.

The chain links TRBV19 to TRBJ1-1; D gene uncertain. The CDR3 totals 13 residues. The germline V and J ends were trimmed by 4 bases and 1 base, with 7 bases remaining between them. Germline CDR1 and CDR2: LNHDA and SQIVND (reference sequence). Written as DNA, the CDR3 is TGTGCCAGTAGTAAAGACAAGAACACTGAAGCTTTCTTT. Encoded protein: CASSKDKNTEAFF.

This clone was picked up a small number of times. V and J are TRBV6-4 and TRBJ1-4; D perhaps matches TRBD1 (5 bases). Germline values: CDR1 MRHNA, CDR2 SNTAGT. V gave up 4 bases and J gave up 5 bases, with 11 bases separating them. The CDR3 has 14 residues. DNA of the CDR3: TGTGCCAGCAGTGCGGGCGGGGGAAATGAAAAACTGTTTTTT. This translates into CASSAGGGNEKLFF.

This rearrangement joins TRBV28 to TRBJ2-5; D is possibly TRBD1 (5 bases). The CDR3 contains 15 residues. V lost 2 bases and J lost 5, with 15 bases in between. The germline V gene has CDR1 MDHEN and CDR2 SYDVKM. CDR3 region: CASSLGADVRETQYF. Written as DNA, the CDR3 is TGTGCCAGCAGTTTAGGGGCAGACGTCCGGGAGACCCAGTACTTC.

This clone was seen a handful of times. The chain couples TRBV19 to TRBJ1-2; 7 bases agree with TRBD1. The CDR3 contains 17 residues. Germline CDR1 reads LNHDA; CDR2 reads SQIVND (reference sequence). V was pared by 7 bases and J by 5 bases, with 19 bases of the junction left unmatched. The CDR3 nucleotides are TGTGCCAGTACCCCCTCGACGGGGCCAGGGGGATTATATGGCTACACCTTC. Protein: CASTPSTGPGGLYGYTF. The whole variable domain, remainder taken from reference TRBV19 and TRBJ1-2, is DGGITQSPKYLFRKEGQNVTLSCEQNLNHDAMYWYRQDPGQGLRLIYYSQIVNDFQKGDIAEGYSVSREKKESFPLTVTSAQKNPTAFYLCASTPSTGPGGLYGYTFGSGTRLTVV.

The V call is TRBV6-5, the J call TRBJ2-5; D remains ambiguous. Trimming stripped 0 bases from V and 2 bases from J, with 7 bases between. The CDR3 has 14 amino acids. CDR1 is MNHEY, CDR2 SVGAGI, per germline. Written as DNA, the CDR3 is TGTGCCAGCAGTTACTCCCCGGGTCAAGAGACCCAGTACTTC. Protein sequence: CASSYSPGQETQYF.

The V and J genes are TRBV28 and TRBJ2-3; 9 bases are a match to TRBD2. This CDR3 has 17 amino acids. V shed 5 bases, J shed 5 bases, and the junction held 14 bases outside the gene matches. The germline V gene has CDR1 MDHEN and CDR2 SYDVKM. As DNA, the CDR3 is TGTGCCAGCAGTCCTCGCAGGGGCGGGAGGGGACAAGATACGCAGTATTTT. It yields the protein CASSPRRGGRGQDTQYF. Full variable domain (missing parts from reference TRBV28 and TRBJ2-3): DVKVTQSSRYLVKRTGEKVFLECVQDMDHENMFWYRQDPGLGLRLIYFSYDVKMKEKGDIPEGYSVSREKKERFSLILESASTNQTSMYLCASSPRRGGRGQDTQYFGPGTRLTVL.

The CDR3 here is CASKMMLSSYEQYF. In nucleotides, the CDR3 is TGTGCCAGCAAAATGATGCTGAGCTCCTACGAGCAGTACTTC. The chain joins TRBV6-6 to TRBJ2-7; D remains unclear. Germline V gene sequence: CDR1 MNHNY, CDR2 SVGAGI (reference sequence). The V and J ends lost 7 bases and 0 bases respectively, with 13 bases between them. The CDR3 spans 14 residues.

This chain uses TRBV7-9 with TRBJ2-3, with 7 positions matching TRBD1. Germline V gene data show CDR1 as SEHNR and CDR2 as FQNEAQ (reference sequence). With 5 bases clipped from V and 1 base from J, the junction kept 9 bases outside the gene matches. This CDR3 spans 16 amino acids. The CDR3 region has the DNA TGTGCCAGCAGCCAACAGACAGGGCCTGGCACAGATACGCAGTATTTT. Translation: CASSQQTGPGTDTQYF.

The gene calls are TRBV5-1 and TRBJ2-7; 8 bases match TRBD2. With 4 bases clipped from V and 5 bases from J, the junction kept 14 bases outside the gene matches. This CDR3 region has 16 residues. Germline V gene data show CDR1 as SGHRS and CDR2 as YFSETQ. CDR3 loop: CASSPGLGWGKDEQYF. CDR3 nucleotide sequence: TGCGCCAGCAGCCCGGGACTAGGGTGGGGTAAAGACGAGCAGTACTTC.

The chain recombines TRBV5-4 with TRBJ1-2; 8 bases map to TRBD1. With 4 bases clipped from V and 3 bases from J, the junction kept 8 bases outside the gene matches. There are 15 residues in the CDR3. Germline lookup yields CDR1 SGHNT and CDR2 YYREEE (reference sequence). The CDR3 region is CASSGDQGAYYGYTF. The CDR3, as DNA: TGTGCCAGCAGCGGGGATCAGGGGGCCTACTATGGCTACACCTTC.

This chain joins TRBV9 and TRBJ2-3; the match to TRBD2 covers 9 bases. The CDR3 totals 15 residues. Germline-derived CDR1 and CDR2 are SGDLS and YYNGEE. J lost 2 bases, V lost 3 bases, and 4 bases had no gene match. Here the CDR3 DNA reads TGTGCCAGCAGCGCGGGACTAGCCGACACAGATACGCAGTATTTT. Encoded protein: CASSAGLADTDTQYF.

This clone has just one count. V usage is TRBV7-2 and J usage is TRBJ2-3; D unresolved. The V gene lost 6 bases and the J gene lost 3 bases, with 7 bases spanning the gap. The CDR3 covers 12 residues. Germline V gene sequence: CDR1 SGHTA, CDR2 FQGNSA. Here the CDR3 DNA reads TGTGCCAGCAGGTTGACAACAGATACGCAGTATTTT. It codes for CASRLTTDTQYF.

This chain connects TRBV30 to TRBJ1-1; 7 bases map to TRBD1. The V segment lost 3 bases and the J segment 4 bases; nucleotides outside the gene matches: 5. Germline CDR1 is GTSNPN and CDR2 is SVGIG (reference sequence). CDR3 size: 13 residues. CDR3 DNA: TGTGCCTGGAGGGCCCCAGGGGGCACTGAAGCTTTCTTT. This encodes CAWRAPGGTEAFF.

This clone was counted at least ten times. The chain uses TRBV2 and TRBJ1-5, with a possible D match to TRBD1 (5 bases). V lost 4 bases to trimming and J lost 7 bases, with 11 bases between them. From germline, CDR1 is SNHLY and CDR2 FYNNEI. The length of the CDR3 is 13 residues. CDR3 DNA: TGTGCCAGCAGTGCAGGGATCGGGCAGCCCCAGCATTTT. This translates into CASSAGIGQPQHF. Variable domain in full (rest from reference TRBV2 and TRBJ1-5): EPEVTQTPSHQVTQMGQEVILRCVPISNHLYFYWYRQILGQKVEFLVSFYNNEISEKSEIFDDQFSVERPDGSNFTLKIRSTKLEDSAMYFCASSAGIGQPQHFGDGTRLSIL.

The rearrangement joins TRBV28 to TRBJ1-3; tentatively, D is TRBD1 (6 bases). Between the trimmed V and J ends, which lost 3 bases and 6 bases, there was a span of 9 bases. CDR1 is MDHEN and CDR2 is SYDVKM in the germline V gene. CDR3 length: 13 amino acids. CDR3 coding DNA: TGTGCCAGCAGTTTGGTGGGGGCAAACACCATATATTTT. Its protein is CASSLVGANTIYF. The full variable domain, its missing parts supplied by reference TRBV28 and TRBJ1-3, is DVKVTQSSRYLVKRTGEKVFLECVQDMDHENMFWYRQDPGLGLRLIYFSYDVKMKEKGDIPEGYSVSREKKERFSLILESASTNQTSMYLCASSLVGANTIYFGEGSWLTVV.

The V and J genes are TRBV4-1 and TRBJ2-7; 8 bases fit TRBD2. This CDR3 has 17 amino acids. With 0 bases clipped from V and 3 bases from J, the junction kept 10 bases outside the gene matches. The germline CDR1 and CDR2 sequences are MGHRA and YSYEKL. CDR3 nucleotides: TGCGCCAGCAGCCAAGATGGAGGAGCGGGAGTGGGCTACGAGCAGTACTTC. It translates to CASSQDGGAGVGYEQYF.

The chain joins TRBV7-8 to TRBJ1-5; D not resolved. Germline-derived CDR1 and CDR2 are SGHVS and FQNEAQ. V gave up 5 bases and J gave up 6 bases, with 17 bases separating them. The CDR3 loop spans 15 amino acids. The CDR3 region is CASSGPGSEGQPQHF. In nucleotides, the CDR3 is TGTGCCAGCAGCGGGCCGGGCTCCGAGGGTCAGCCCCAGCATTTT.

The chain uses TRBV5-1 and TRBJ2-2; 8 bases are shared with TRBD2. The ends lost 7 bases at V and 1 base at J; junction bases unmatched: 3. This CDR3 is built from 14 residues. CDR1 and CDR2 (germline): SGHRS, YFSETQ. The CDR3 protein is CASESGGNTGELFF. CDR3 nucleotides: TGCGCCAGCGAGAGCGGGGGGAACACCGGGGAGCTGTTTTTT. The variable domain in full, completed from reference TRBV5-1 and TRBJ2-2, reads KAGVTQTPRYLIKTRGQQVTLSCSPISGHRSVSWYQQTPGQGLQFLFEYFSETQRNKGNFPGRFSGRQFSNSRSEMNVSTLELGDSALYLCASESGGNTGELFFGEGSRLTVL.

The chain employs TRBV11-2 and TRBJ1-4; no reliable D call. The CDR3 runs 15 residues. V lost 4 bases to trimming and J lost 5 bases, with 14 bases between them. The V gene's germline CDR1 is SGHAT and CDR2 FQNNGV. The CDR3 region is CASSSNLAKNEKLFF. The CDR3 DNA reads TGTGCCAGCAGCTCAAACCTAGCAAAAAATGAAAAACTGTTTTTT.

The sample holds a few counts of this clone. V and J are TRBV30 and TRBJ2-7; no clear D gene. There are 12 residues in the CDR3. Germline V gene data show CDR1 as GTSNPN and CDR2 as SVGIG (reference sequence). The germline V and J ends were trimmed by 0 bases and 3 bases, with 6 bases remaining between them. CDR3 in DNA: TGTGCCTGGAGTGTCTCAGTCTACGAGCAGTACTTC. Its protein is CAWSVSVYEQYF.

This chain uses TRBV7-3 with TRBJ2-2, with 8 bases fitting TRBD1. This CDR3 has 14 amino acids. V lost 6 bases, J lost 4 bases, and 4 bases stayed unmatched. The germline CDR1 and CDR2 sequences are SGHTA and FQGTGA. The CDR3 bases are TGTGCCAGCAGTCCGACAGGGGCCACCGGGGAGCTGTTTTTT. It codes for CASSPTGATGELFF.

The chain recombines TRBV5-5 with TRBJ2-7, with 10 positions matching TRBD2. The CDR3 consists of 16 residues. From germline, CDR1 is SGHKS and CDR2 YYEKEE (reference sequence). Trimming cost V 2 bases and J 1 base; bases outside gene matches: 6. The CDR3 reads CASSLSGGARSYEQYF. The DNA of the CDR3 is TGTGCCAGCAGCTTAAGCGGGGGGGCCAGATCCTACGAGCAGTACTTC.